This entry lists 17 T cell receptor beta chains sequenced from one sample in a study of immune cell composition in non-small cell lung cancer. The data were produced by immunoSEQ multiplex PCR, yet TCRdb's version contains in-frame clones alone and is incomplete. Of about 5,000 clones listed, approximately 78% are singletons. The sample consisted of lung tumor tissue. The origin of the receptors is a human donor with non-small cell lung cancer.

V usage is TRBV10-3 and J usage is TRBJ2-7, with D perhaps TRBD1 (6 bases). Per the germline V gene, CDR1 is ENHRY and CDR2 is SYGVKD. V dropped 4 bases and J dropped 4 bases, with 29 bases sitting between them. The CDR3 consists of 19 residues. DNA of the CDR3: TGTGCCATCAGTGCACGAGGGGGTGGACTTCCCTCACCCAAGTACGAGCAGTACTTC. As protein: CAISARGGGLPSPKYEQYF.

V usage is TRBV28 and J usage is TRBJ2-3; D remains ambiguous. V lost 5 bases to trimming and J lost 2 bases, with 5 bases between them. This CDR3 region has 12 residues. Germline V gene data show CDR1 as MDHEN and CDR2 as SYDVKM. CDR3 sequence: CASSGFTDTQYF. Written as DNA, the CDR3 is TGTGCCAGCAGTGGCTTCACAGATACGCAGTATTTT.

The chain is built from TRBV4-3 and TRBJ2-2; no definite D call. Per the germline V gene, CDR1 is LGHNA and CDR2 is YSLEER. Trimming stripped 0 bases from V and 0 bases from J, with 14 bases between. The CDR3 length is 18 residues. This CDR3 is CASSQESPGLSNTGELFF. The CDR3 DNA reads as TGCGCCAGCAGCCAAGAAAGTCCCGGTTTGTCGAACACCGGGGAGCTGTTTTTT.

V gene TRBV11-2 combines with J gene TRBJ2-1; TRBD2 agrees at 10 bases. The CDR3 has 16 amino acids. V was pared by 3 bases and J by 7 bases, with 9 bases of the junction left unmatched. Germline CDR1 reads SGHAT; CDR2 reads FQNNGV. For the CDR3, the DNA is TGTGCCAGCAGCTTTGGACTAGCGGAGGGGGAGAATGAGCAGTTCTTC. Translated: CASSFGLAEGENEQFF. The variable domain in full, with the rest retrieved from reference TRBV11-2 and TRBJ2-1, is EAGVAQSPRYKIIEKRQSVAFWCNPISGHATLYWYQQILGQGPKLLIQFQNNGVVDDSQLPKDRFSAERLKGVDSTLKIQPAKLEDSAVYLCASSFGLAEGENEQFFGPGTRLTVL.

CDR3 coding DNA: TGTGCCAGCAGCAGACAGGGGGGCGGGACTGAAGCTTTCTTT. Encoded protein: CASSRQGGGTEAFF. This rearrangement joins TRBV6-1 to TRBJ1-1; TRBD1 aligns across 9 bases. Germline CDR1 MNHNS, CDR2 SASEGT. V lost 6 bases, J lost 5 bases, and 7 bases stayed unmatched. CDR3 length: 14 amino acids.

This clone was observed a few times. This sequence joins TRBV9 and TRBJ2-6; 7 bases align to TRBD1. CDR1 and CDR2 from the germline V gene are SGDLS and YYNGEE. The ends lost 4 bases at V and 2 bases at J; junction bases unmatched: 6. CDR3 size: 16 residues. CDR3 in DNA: TGTGCCAGCAGCCAAACAGGGGCCCCTGGGGCCAACGTCCTGACTTTC. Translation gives CASSQTGAPGANVLTF.

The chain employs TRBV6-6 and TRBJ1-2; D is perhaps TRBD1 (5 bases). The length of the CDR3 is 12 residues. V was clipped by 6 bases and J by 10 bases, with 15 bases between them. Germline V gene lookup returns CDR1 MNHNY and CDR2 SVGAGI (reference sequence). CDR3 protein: CASRPTDVAYTF. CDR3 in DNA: TGTGCCAGCAGGCCGACAGACGTTGCCTACACCTTC.

As DNA, the CDR3 is TGTGCCAGTAGTATCTCGGCTAGCGCCAGCACAGATACGCAGTATTTT. It translates to CASSISASASTDTQYF. The J gene is TRBJ2-3, the V gene TRBV19; maybe TRBD2 (6 bases). V was trimmed by 3 bases and J by 0 bases, leaving 13 bases between them. Germline CDR1 is LNHDA and CDR2 is SQIVND (reference sequence). This CDR3 is 16 amino acids long.

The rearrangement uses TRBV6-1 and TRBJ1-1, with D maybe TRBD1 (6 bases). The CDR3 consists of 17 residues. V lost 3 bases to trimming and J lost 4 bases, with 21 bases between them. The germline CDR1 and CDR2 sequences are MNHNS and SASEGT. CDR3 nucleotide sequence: TGTGCCAGCAGTGACGGCTGGGGGCCGTATACTTTCACTGAAGCTTTCTTT. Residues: CASSDGWGPYTFTEAFF.

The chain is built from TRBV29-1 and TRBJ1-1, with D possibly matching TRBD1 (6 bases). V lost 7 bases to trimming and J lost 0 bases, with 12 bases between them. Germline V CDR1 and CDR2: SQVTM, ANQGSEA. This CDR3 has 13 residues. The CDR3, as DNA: TGCAGCGCTCGAACAGGGATGAACACTGAAGCTTTCTTT. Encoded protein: CSARTGMNTEAFF. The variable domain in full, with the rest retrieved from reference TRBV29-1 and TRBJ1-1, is SAVISQKPSRDICQRGTSLTIQCQVDSQVTMMFWYRQQPGQSLTLIATANQGSEATYESGFVIDKFPISRPNLTFSTLTVSNMSPEDSSIYLCSARTGMNTEAFFGQGTRLTVV.

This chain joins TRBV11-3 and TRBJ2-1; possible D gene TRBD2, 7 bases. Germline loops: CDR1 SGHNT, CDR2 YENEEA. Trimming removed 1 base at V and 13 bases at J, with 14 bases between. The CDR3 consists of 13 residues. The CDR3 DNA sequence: TGTGCCAGCAGCTTAGTGTCGGGGGGCGTCCAGTTCTTC. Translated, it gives CASSLVSGGVQFF.

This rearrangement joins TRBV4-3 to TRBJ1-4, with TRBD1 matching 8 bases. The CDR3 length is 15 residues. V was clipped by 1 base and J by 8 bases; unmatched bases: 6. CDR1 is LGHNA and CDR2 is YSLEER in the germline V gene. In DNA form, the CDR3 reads TGCGCCAGCAGCCAAGCAGGGGGCGCGAAGGAAAAACTGTTTTTT. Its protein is CASSQAGGAKEKLFF.

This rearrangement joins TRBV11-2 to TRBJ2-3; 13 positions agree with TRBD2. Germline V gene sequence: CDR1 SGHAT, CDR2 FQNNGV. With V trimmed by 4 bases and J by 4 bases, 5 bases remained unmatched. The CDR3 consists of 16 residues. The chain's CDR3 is CASSSTSGGPSDTQYF. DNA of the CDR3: TGTGCCAGCAGCTCGACTAGCGGGGGGCCTTCAGATACGCAGTATTTT.

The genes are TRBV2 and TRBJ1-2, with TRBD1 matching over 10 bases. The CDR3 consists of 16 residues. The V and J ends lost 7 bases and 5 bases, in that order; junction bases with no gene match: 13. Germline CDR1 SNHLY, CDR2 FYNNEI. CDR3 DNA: TGTGCCAGCATTCGGGACAGGGGATTACAAGGTTATGGCTACACCTTC. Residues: CASIRDRGLQGYGYTF.

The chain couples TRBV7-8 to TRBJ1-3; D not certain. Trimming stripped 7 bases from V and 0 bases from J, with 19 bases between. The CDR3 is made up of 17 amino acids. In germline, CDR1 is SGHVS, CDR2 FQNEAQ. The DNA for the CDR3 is TGTGCCAGCACCCAAACCACCGTAAAGAGCTCTGGAAACACCATATATTTT. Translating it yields CASTQTTVKSSGNTIYF.

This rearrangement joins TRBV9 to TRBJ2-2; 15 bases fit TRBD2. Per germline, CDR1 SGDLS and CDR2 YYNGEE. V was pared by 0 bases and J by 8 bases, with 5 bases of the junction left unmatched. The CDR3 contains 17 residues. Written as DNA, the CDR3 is TGTGCCAGCAGCGTAGGGGGACTAGCGGGAGGATCAGGGGAGCTGTTTTTT. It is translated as CASSVGGLAGGSGELFF.

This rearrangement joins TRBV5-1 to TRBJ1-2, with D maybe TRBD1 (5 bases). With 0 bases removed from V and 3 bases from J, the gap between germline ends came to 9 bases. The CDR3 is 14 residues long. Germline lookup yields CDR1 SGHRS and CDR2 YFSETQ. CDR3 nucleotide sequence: TGCGCCAGCAGCTTGGTGACAGCCGACTATGGCTACACCTTC. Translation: CASSLVTADYGYTF.